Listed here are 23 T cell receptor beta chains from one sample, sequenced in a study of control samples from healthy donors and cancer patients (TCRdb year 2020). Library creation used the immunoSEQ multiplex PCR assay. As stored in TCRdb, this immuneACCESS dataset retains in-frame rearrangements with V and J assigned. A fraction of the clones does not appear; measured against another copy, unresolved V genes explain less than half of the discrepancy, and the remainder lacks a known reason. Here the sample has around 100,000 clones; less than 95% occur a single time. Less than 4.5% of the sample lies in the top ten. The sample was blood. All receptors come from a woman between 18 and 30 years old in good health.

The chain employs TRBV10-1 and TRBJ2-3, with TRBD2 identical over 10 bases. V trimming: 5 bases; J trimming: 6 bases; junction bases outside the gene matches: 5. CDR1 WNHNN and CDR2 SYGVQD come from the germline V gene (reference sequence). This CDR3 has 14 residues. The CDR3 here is CASSPGLAADTQYF. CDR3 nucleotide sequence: TGCGCCAGCAGTCCAGGACTAGCGGCGGATACGCAGTATTTT.

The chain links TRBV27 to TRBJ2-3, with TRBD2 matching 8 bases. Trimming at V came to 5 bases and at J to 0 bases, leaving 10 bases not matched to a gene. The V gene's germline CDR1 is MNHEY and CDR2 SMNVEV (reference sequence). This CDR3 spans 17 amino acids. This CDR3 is CASSPLSSGGSTDTQYF. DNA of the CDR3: TGTGCCAGCAGTCCGCTGTCCAGCGGGGGTAGCACAGATACGCAGTATTTT.

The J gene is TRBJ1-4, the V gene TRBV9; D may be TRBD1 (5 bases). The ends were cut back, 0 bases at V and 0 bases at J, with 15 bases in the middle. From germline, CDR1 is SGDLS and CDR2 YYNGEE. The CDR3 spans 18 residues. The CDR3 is CASSVGADSTPTNEKLFF. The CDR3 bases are TGTGCCAGCAGCGTAGGGGCCGACAGTACCCCAACTAATGAAAAACTGTTTTTT.

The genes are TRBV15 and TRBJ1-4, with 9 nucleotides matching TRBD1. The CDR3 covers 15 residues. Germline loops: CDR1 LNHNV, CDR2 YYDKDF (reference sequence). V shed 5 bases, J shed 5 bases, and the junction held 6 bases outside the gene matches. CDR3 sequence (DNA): TGTGCCACCAGCGCCAGTGGACAGGGGAATGAAAAACTGTTTTTT. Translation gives CATSASGQGNEKLFF.

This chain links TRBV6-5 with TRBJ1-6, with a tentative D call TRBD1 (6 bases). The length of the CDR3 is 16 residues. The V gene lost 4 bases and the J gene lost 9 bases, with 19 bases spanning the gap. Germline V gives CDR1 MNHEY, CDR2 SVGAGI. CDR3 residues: CASSSDTQGLVSPLHF. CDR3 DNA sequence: TGTGCCAGCAGTTCCGATACTCAGGGGCTCGTTTCACCCCTCCACTTT.

The CDR3 here is CASSDRGGGTDTQYF. The CDR3 nucleotides are TGTGCCAGCAGTGACCGGGGAGGGGGCACAGATACGCAGTATTTT. This sequence joins TRBV6-4 and TRBJ2-3, with 7 bases matching TRBD2. V shed 2 bases, J shed 1 base, and the junction held 3 bases outside the gene matches. CDR3 length: 15 amino acids. Germline V gene data show CDR1 as MRHNA and CDR2 as SNTAGT.

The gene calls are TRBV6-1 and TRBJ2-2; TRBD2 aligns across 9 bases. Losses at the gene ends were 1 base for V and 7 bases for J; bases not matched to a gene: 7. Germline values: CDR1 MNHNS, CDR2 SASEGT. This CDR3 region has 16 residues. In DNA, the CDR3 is TGTGCCAGCAGTGAAGTTCCTAGCGGGGCTGGCGGGGAGCTGTTTTTT. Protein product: CASSEVPSGAGGELFF.

CDR3 amino acids: CASSDIGAYTEAFF. Here the CDR3 DNA reads TGTGCCAGCAGTGACATCGGGGCGTACACTGAAGCTTTCTTT. The rearrangement links TRBV7-9 to TRBJ1-1, with a possible D match to TRBD1 (5 bases). CDR3 length: 14 residues. CDR1 and CDR2 from the germline V gene are SEHNR and FQNEAQ (reference sequence). Trimming removed 6 bases at V and 3 bases at J, with 14 bases between. Using reference TRBV7-9 and TRBJ1-1 for the parts outside the CDR3, the full variable domain is DTGVSQNPRHKITKRGQNVTFRCDPISEHNRLYWYRQTLGQGPEFLTYFQNEAQLEKSRLLSDRFSAERPKGSFSTLEIQRTEQGDSAMYLCASSDIGAYTEAFFGQGTRLTVV.

The CDR3 DNA follows: TGTGCCAGCAGCTCGGCGGCCGGGACACTTGAAGCTTTCTTT. It codes for CASSSAAGTLEAFF. The J gene is TRBJ1-1, the V gene TRBV5-4; a weak D match, TRBD1 (6 bases). The germline V and J ends were trimmed by 3 bases and 7 bases, with 16 bases remaining between them. Germline CDR1 reads SGHNT; CDR2 reads YYREEE (reference sequence). This CDR3 comprises 14 residues.

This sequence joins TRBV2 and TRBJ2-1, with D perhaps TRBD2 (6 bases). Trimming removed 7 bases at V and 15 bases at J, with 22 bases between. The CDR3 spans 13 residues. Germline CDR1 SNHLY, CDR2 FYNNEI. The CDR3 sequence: CASIQIGAGRLFF. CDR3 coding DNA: TGTGCCAGCATCCAAATCGGGGCGGGGAGGTTGTTCTTC.

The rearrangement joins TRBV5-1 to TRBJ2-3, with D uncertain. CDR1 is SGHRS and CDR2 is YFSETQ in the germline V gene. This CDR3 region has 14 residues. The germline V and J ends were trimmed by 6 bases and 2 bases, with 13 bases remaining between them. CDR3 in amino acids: CASMEQITTDTQYF. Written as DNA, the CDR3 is TGCGCCAGCATGGAACAGATTACCACAGATACGCAGTATTTT.

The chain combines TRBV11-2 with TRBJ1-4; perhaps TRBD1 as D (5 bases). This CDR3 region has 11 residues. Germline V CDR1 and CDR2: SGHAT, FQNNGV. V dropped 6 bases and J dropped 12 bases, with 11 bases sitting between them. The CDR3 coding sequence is TGTGCCAGCAGTCAGACGGGGGAACTGTTTTTT. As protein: CASSQTGELFF.

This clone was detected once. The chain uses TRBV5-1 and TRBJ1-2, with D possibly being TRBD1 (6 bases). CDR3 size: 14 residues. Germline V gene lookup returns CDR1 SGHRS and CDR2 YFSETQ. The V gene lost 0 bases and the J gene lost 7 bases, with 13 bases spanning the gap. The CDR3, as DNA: TGCGCCAGCAGCTTGGTTCCGGGAGGGGGTGGCTACACCTTC. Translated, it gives CASSLVPGGGGYTF. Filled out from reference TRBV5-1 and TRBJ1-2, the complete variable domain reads KAGVTQTPRYLIKTRGQQVTLSCSPISGHRSVSWYQQTPGQGLQFLFEYFSETQRNKGNFPGRFSGRQFSNSRSEMNVSTLELGDSALYLCASSLVPGGGGYTFGSGTRLTVV.

The CDR3 is CARQGYNSPLHF. The CDR3 DNA follows: TGTGCCAGACAGGGGTATAATTCACCCCTCCACTTT. The J gene is TRBJ1-6, the V gene TRBV7-6, with 7 nucleotides matching TRBD1. V was clipped by 9 bases and J by 4 bases; unmatched bases: 0. The germline CDR1 and CDR2 sequences are SGHVS and FNYEAQ. There are 12 residues in the CDR3.

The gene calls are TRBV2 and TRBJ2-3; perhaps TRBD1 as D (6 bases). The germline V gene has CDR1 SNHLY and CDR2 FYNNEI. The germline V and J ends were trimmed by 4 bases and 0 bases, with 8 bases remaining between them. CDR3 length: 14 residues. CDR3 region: CASSGQVSTDTQYF. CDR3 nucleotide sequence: TGTGCCAGCAGTGGACAGGTCAGCACAGATACGCAGTATTTT.

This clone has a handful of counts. CDR3 nucleotides: TGTGCCAGCAGTGACCTGCGACAGGGGGCAAAAAAACTGTTTTTT. Translating gives CASSDLRQGAKKLFF. The V call is TRBV6-1, the J call TRBJ1-4, with 10 bases lining up with TRBD1. The V gene end was trimmed by 3 bases and the J gene end by 9 bases; junction bases not matched to a gene: 7. The CDR3 has 15 residues. Germline V gene sequence: CDR1 MNHNS, CDR2 SASEGT.

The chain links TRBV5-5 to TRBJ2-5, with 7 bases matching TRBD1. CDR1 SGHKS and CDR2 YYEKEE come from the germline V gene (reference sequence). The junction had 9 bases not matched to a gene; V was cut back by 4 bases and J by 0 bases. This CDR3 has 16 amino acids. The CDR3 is CASSQRQGEYQETQYF. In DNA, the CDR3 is TGTGCCAGCAGCCAGAGACAGGGCGAGTACCAAGAGACCCAGTACTTC. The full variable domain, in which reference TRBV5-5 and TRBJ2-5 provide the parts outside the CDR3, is DAGVTQSPTHLIKTRGQQVTLRCSPISGHKSVSWYQQVLGQGPQFIFQYYEKEERGRGNFPDRFSARQFPNYSSELNVNALLLGDSALYLCASSQRQGEYQETQYFGPGTRLLVL.

CDR3 amino acids: CATSDVGRDGELFF. Here the CDR3 DNA reads TGTGCCACCAGTGACGTCGGTCGGGACGGGGAGCTGTTTTTT. The V call is TRBV24-1, the J call TRBJ2-2, with D perhaps matching TRBD2 (5 bases). The length of the CDR3 is 14 residues. In germline, CDR1 is KGHDR, CDR2 SFDVKD. Trimming left V 4 bases short and J 7 bases short, with 12 bases between.

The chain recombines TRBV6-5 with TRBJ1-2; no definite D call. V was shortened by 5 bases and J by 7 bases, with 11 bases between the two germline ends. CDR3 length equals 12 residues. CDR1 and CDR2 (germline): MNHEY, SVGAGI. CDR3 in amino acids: CASSPSGFGYTF. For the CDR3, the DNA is TGTGCCAGCAGTCCCTCGGGATTTGGCTACACCTTC.

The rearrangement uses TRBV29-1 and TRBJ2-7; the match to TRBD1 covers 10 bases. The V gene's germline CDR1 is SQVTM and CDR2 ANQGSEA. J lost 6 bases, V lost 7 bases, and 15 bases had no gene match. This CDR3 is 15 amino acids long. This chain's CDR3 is CSARVGTGVRGEQYF. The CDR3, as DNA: TGCAGCGCCCGGGTGGGGACAGGGGTAAGGGGCGAGCAGTACTTC.

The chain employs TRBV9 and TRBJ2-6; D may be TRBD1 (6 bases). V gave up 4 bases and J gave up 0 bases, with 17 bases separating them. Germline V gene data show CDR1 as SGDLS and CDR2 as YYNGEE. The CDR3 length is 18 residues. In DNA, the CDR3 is TGTGCCAGCAGCAACAACGCGCAGGGGTTCTCTGGGGCCAACGTCCTGACTTTC. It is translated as CASSNNAQGFSGANVLTF.

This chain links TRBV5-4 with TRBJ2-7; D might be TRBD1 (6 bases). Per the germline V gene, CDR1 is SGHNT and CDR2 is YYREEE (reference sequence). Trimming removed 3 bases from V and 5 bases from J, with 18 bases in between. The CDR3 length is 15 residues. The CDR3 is CASSSSGVDDDEQYF. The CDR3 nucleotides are TGTGCCAGCAGCTCCTCAGGGGTTGATGACGACGAGCAGTACTTC.

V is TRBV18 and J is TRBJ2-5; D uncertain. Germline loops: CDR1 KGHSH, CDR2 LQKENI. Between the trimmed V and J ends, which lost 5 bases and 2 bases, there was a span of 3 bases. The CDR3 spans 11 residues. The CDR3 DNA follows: TGTGCCAGCTCATTTCAAGAGACCCAGTACTTC. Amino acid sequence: CASSFQETQYF. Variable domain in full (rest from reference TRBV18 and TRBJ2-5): NAGVMQNPRHLVRRRGQEARLRCSPMKGHSHVYWYRQLPEEGLKFMVYLQKENIIDESGMPKERFSAEFPKEGPSILRIQQVVRGDSAAYFCASSFQETQYFGPGTRLLVL.